The 8 T cell receptor beta chains listed next were all sequenced from one sample in a study of cytomegalovirus exposure and HLA in healthy donors. Vbeta (60) and Jbeta (13) primers were used in the PCR. The method was immunoSEQ multiplex PCR; TCRdb's version includes in-frame clones alone and lacks a portion of them. Of about 130,000 clones in the sample, 60% to 80% are singletons; the top ten hold around 2.2%. The sample taken for sequencing was PBMCs. Receptors were obtained from a man aged 30-40 years in good health and CMV-seronegative.

The count of this clone is one. V gene TRBV7-2 combines with J gene TRBJ1-3, with a possible D match to TRBD1 (6 bases). Germline V gene data show CDR1 as SGHTA and CDR2 as FQGNSA. V was shortened by 2 bases and J by 2 bases, with 7 bases between the two germline ends. This CDR3 is built from 14 residues. CDR3 in DNA: TGTGCCAGCAGCTTAAGGGGGACTGGAAACACCATATATTTT. Translating it yields CASSLRGTGNTIYF. Full variable domain (remainder filled in from reference TRBV7-2 and TRBJ1-3): GAGVSQSPSNKVTEKGKDVELRCDPISGHTALYWYRQSLGQGLEFLIYFQGNSAPDKSGLPSDRFSAERTGGSVSTLTIQRTQQEDSAVYLCASSLRGTGNTIYFGEGSWLTVV.

This clone was observed once. This rearrangement joins TRBV11-2 to TRBJ2-1; TRBD2 agrees at 13 bases. The J segment lost 8 bases and the V segment lost 6 bases, leaving 7 bases of the junction unmatched. This CDR3 comprises 15 residues. Germline CDR1 reads SGHAT; CDR2 reads FQNNGV. CDR3 in amino acids: CASRTGLAGRDEQFF. In DNA, the CDR3 is TGTGCCAGCAGGACGGGACTAGCGGGACGAGATGAGCAGTTCTTC.

On this clone itself: This specimen includes other DNA sequences encoding the same CDR3. Here the CDR3 DNA reads TGCGCCAGCAGCCATTCAAACACCGGGGAGCTGTTTTTT. Encoded protein: CASSHSNTGELFF. The chain joins TRBV4-1 to TRBJ2-2; no reliable D call. The ends were cut back, 3 bases at V and 2 bases at J, with 4 bases in the middle. Germline CDR1 and CDR2: MGHRA and YSYEKL. The CDR3 has 13 residues.

The chain couples TRBV6-5 to TRBJ1-2, with 7 positions matching TRBD1. CDR1 is MNHEY and CDR2 is SVGAGI in the germline V gene. V dropped 2 bases and J dropped 8; count of bases not matched to a gene: 8. The CDR3 contains 14 residues. CDR3 region: CASSYLAGGKGYTF. The CDR3 DNA reads as TGTGCCAGCAGTTACCTGGCAGGGGGAAAGGGCTACACCTTC.

This chain links TRBV19 with TRBJ2-1, with 9 nucleotides matching TRBD1. V lost 7 bases and J lost 7; bases outside the gene matches: 14. The length of the CDR3 is 16 residues. Germline V gene sequence: CDR1 LNHDA, CDR2 SQIVND (reference sequence). The DNA of the CDR3 is TGTGCCAGTACCGAATTGGGGACAGGGTTTACAAATGAGCAGTTCTTC. Its translation is CASTELGTGFTNEQFF.

The chain couples TRBV5-1 to TRBJ1-1; tentative D call: TRBD1 (5 bases). Trimming left V 6 bases short and J 1 base short, with 10 bases between. This CDR3 contains 13 residues. Germline CDR1 reads SGHRS; CDR2 reads YFSETQ. The CDR3 sequence: CASTDTGNTEAFF. The CDR3 nucleotides are TGCGCCAGCACCGATACAGGGAACACTGAAGCTTTCTTT.

The chain recombines TRBV6-5 with TRBJ1-2, with 8 bases fitting TRBD1. Germline-derived CDR1 and CDR2 are MNHEY and SVGAGI. The trim removed 4 bases at V and 8 bases at J, leaving 6 bases unmatched. The CDR3 runs 13 residues. CDR3 DNA sequence: TGTGCCAGCAGTTCAGGACAGGGCAGGGGCTACACCTTC. It translates to CASSSGQGRGYTF.

The rearrangement joins TRBV28 to TRBJ1-2, with D tentatively TRBD1 (6 bases). This CDR3 has 14 amino acids. V lost 7 bases to trimming and J lost 2 bases, with 14 bases between them. The V gene's germline CDR1 is MDHEN and CDR2 SYDVKM. CDR3 region: CASILQGPNYGYTF. CDR3 nucleotide sequence: TGTGCCAGCATACTTCAGGGGCCCAACTATGGCTACACCTTC.